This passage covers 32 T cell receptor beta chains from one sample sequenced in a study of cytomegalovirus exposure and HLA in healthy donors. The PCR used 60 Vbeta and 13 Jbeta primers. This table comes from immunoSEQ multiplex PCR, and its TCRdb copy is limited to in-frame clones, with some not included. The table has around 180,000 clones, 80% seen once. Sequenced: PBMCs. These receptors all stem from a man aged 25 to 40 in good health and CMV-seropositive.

The DNA for the CDR3 is TGTGCCAGCAGCTTAGGAACCCGAGGGACAGGGTCTGGCTACACCTTC. This encodes CASSLGTRGTGSGYTF. The chain has TRBV11-3 and TRBJ1-2; 9 bases fit TRBD1. V was pared by 1 base and J by 7 bases, with 10 bases of the junction left unmatched. The CDR3 is made up of 16 amino acids. Germline CDR1 and CDR2: SGHNT and YENEEA.

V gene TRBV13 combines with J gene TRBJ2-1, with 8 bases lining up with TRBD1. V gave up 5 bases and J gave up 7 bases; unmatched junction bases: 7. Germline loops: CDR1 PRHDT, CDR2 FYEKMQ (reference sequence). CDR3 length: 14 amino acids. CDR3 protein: CASSLQGGKNEQFF. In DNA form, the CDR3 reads TGTGCCAGCAGCCTACAGGGGGGTAAGAATGAGCAGTTCTTC.

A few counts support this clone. The CDR3 spells CASSGYRNRGLRTDTQYF. As DNA, the CDR3 is TGTGCCAGCAGCGGATACCGAAACAGGGGGCTGCGCACAGATACGCAGTATTTT. This chain links TRBV14 with TRBJ2-3; 9 positions match TRBD1. This CDR3 is 18 amino acids long. Germline trimming cut 5 bases from V and 1 base from J; bases unmatched to any gene: 13. Germline CDR1 is SGHDN and CDR2 is FVKESK.

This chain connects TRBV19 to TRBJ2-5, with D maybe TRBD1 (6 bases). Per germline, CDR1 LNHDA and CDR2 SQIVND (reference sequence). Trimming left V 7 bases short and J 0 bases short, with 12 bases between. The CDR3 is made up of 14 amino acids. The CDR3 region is CASKKGVYQETQYF. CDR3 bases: TGTGCCAGTAAAAAGGGGGTGTACCAAGAGACCCAGTACTTC.

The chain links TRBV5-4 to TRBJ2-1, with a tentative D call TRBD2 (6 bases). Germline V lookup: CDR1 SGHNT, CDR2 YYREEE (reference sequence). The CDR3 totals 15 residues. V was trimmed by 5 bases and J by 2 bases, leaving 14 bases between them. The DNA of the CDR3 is TGTGCCAGCAGGGCGGTGGGGGGTCCCTACAATGAGCAGTTCTTC. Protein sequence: CASRAVGGPYNEQFF.

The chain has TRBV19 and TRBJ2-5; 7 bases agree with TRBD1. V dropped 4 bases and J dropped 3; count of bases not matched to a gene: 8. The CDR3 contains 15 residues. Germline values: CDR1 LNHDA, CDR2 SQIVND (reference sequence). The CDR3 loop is CASSTRQGPEETQYF. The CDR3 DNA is TGTGCCAGTAGTACCCGACAGGGACCGGAAGAGACCCAGTACTTC. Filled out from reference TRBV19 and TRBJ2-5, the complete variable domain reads DGGITQSPKYLFRKEGQNVTLSCEQNLNHDAMYWYRQDPGQGLRLIYYSQIVNDFQKGDIAEGYSVSREKKESFPLTVTSAQKNPTAFYLCASSTRQGPEETQYFGPGTRLLVL.

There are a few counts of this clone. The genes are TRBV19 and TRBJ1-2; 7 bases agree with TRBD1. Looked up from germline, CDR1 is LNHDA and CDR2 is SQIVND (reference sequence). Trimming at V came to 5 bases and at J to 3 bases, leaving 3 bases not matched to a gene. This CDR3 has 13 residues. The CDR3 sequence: CASSATGDYGYTF. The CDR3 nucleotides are TGTGCCAGTAGTGCCACAGGGGACTATGGCTACACCTTC.

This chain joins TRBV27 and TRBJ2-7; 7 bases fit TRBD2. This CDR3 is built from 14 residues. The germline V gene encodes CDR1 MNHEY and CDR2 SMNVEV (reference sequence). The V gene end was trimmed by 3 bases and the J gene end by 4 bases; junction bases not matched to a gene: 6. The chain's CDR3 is CASSLASGAYEQYF. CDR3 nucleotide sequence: TGTGCCAGCAGTTTGGCTAGCGGAGCTTACGAGCAGTACTTC.

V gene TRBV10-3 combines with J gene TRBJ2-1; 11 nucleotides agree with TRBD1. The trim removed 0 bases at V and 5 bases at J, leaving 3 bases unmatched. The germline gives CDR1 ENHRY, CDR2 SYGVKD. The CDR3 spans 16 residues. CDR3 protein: CAISESGTGGNNEQFF. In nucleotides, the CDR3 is TGTGCCATCAGTGAGTCCGGGACAGGGGGTAACAATGAGCAGTTCTTC.

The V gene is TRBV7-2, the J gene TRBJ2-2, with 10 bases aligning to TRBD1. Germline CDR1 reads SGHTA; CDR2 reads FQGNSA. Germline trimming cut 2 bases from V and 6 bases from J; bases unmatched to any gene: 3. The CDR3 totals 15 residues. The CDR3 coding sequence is TGTGCCAGCAGCTTAAGGGACAGGGGCCCCGGGGAGCTGTTTTTT. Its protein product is CASSLRDRGPGELFF.

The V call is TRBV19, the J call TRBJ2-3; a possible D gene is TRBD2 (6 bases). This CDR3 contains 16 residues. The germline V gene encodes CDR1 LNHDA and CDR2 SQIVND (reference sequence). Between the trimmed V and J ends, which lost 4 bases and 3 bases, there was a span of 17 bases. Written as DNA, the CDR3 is TGTGCCAGTAGTACTCGGACTACTCGCGGGACAGATACGCAGTATTTT. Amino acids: CASSTRTTRGTDTQYF.

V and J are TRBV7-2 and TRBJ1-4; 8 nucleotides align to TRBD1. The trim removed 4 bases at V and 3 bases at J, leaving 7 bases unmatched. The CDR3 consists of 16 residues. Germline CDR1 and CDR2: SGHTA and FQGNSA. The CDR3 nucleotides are TGTGCCAGCAGCTCGCGAACAGGGGGGGCTAATGAAAAACTGTTTTTT. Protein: CASSSRTGGANEKLFF. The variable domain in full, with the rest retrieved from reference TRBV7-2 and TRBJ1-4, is GAGVSQSPSNKVTEKGKDVELRCDPISGHTALYWYRQSLGQGLEFLIYFQGNSAPDKSGLPSDRFSAERTGGSVSTLTIQRTQQEDSAVYLCASSSRTGGANEKLFFGSGTQLSVL.

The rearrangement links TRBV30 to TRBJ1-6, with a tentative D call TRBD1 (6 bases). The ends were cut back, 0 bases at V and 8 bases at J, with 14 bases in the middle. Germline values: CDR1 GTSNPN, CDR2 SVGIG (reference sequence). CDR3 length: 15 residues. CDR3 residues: CAWSVQGMGDSPLHF. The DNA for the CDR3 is TGTGCCTGGAGTGTACAGGGAATGGGAGATTCACCCCTCCACTTT.

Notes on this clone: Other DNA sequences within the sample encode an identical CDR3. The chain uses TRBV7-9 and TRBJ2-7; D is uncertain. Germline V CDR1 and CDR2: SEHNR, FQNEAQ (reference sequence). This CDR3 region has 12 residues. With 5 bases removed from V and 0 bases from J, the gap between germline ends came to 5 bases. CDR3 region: CASSRSSYEQYF. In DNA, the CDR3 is TGTGCCAGCAGCCGGAGCTCCTACGAGCAGTACTTC.

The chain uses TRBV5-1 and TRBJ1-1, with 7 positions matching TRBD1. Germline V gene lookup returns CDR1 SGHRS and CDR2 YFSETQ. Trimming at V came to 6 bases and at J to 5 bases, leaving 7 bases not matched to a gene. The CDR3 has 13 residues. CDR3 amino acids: CASNRGMETEAFF. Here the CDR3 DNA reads TGCGCCAGCAACAGGGGCATGGAAACTGAAGCTTTCTTT.

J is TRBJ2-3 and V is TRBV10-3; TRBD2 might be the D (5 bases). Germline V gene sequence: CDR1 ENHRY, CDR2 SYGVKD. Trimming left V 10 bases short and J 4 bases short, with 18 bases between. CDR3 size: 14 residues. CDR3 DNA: TGTGCCAGTTCACCTCTGGGGAGTGCAGATACGCAGTATTTT. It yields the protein CASSPLGSADTQYF.

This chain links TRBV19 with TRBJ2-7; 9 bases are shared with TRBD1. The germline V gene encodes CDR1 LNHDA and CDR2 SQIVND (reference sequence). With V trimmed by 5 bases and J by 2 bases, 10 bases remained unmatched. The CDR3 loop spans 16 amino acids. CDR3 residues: CASSAASGQGPYEQYF. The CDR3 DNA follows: TGTGCCAGTAGTGCAGCCTCGGGACAGGGCCCCTACGAGCAGTACTTC.

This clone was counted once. The CDR3 spells CASSQHGLDSGNTIYF. The CDR3 DNA follows: TGCGCCAGCAGCCAACACGGACTGGACTCTGGAAACACCATATATTTT. This chain connects TRBV5-1 to TRBJ1-3; D remains unclear. Germline CDR1 reads SGHRS; CDR2 reads YFSETQ. V was trimmed by 4 bases and J by 0 bases, leaving 14 bases between them. The CDR3 loop spans 16 amino acids.

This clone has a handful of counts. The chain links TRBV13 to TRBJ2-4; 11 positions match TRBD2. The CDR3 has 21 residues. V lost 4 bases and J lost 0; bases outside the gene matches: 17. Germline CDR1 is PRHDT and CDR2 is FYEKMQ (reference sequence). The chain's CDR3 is CASSSYTLGTSGALAKNIQYF. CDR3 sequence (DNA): TGTGCCAGCAGCTCCTACACACTCGGGACTAGCGGAGCCCTAGCCAAAAACATTCAGTACTTC.

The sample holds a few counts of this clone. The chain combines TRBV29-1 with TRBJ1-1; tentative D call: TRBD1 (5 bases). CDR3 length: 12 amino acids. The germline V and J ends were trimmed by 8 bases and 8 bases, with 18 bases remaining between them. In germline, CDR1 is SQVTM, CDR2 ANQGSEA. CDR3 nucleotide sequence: TGCAGCTTCCCCCACCGGGCAGGGGAAGCTTTCTTT. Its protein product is CSFPHRAGEAFF.

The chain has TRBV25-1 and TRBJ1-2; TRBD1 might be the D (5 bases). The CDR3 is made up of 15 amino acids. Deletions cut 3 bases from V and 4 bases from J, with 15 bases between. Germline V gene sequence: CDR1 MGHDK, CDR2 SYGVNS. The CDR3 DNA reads TGTGCCAGCAGTGAGGGGAGGGGCAGGGCCTATGGCTACACCTTC. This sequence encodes CASSEGRGRAYGYTF.

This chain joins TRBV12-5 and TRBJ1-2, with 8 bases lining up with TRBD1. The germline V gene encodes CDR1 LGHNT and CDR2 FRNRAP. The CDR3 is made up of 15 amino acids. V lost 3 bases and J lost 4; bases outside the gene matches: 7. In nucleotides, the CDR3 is TGTGCTAGTGGTTTCTCGACAGGGGTGTCCTATGGCTACACCTTC. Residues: CASGFSTGVSYGYTF. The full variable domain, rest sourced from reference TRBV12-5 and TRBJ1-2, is DARVTQTPRHKVTEMGQEVTMRCQPILGHNTVFWYRQTMMQGLELLAYFRNRAPLDDSGMPKDRFSAEMPDATLATLKIQPSEPRDSAVYFCASGFSTGVSYGYTFGSGTRLTVV.

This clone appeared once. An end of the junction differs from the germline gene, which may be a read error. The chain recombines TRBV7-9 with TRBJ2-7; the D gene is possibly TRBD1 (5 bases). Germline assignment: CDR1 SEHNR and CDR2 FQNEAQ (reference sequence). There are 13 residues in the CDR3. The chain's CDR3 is CSSSTDSSYEQYF. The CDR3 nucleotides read TGTTCCAGCAGCACTGACAGTTCCTACGAGCAGTACTTC.

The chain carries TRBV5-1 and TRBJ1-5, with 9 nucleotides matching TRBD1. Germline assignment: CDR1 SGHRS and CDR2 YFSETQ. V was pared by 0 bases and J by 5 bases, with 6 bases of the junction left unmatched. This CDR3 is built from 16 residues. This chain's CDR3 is CASSLDGTGNDQPQHF. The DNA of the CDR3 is TGCGCCAGCAGCTTGGATGGGACAGGGAATGATCAGCCCCAGCATTTT.

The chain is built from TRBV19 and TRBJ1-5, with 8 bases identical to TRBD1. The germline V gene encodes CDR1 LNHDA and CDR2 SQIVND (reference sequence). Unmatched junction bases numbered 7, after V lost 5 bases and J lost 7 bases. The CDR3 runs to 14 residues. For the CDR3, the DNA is TGTGCCAGTAGTTTACAGGGGGTGGGCCAGCCCCAGCATTTT. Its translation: CASSLQGVGQPQHF.

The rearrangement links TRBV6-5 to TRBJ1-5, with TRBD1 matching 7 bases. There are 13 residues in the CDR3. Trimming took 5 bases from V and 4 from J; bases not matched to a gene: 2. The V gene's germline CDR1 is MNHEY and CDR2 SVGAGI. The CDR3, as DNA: TGTGCCAGCAGTGGGGACAGAAATCAGCCCCAGCATTTT. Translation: CASSGDRNQPQHF.

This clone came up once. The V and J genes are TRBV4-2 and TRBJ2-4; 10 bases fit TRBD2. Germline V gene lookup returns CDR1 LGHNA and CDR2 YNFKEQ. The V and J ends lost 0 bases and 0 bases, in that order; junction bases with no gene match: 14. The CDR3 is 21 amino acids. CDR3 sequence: CASSQDSMASGGDLAKNIQYF. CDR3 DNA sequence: TGTGCCAGCAGCCAAGATTCTATGGCTAGCGGGGGAGATCTAGCCAAAAACATTCAGTACTTC.

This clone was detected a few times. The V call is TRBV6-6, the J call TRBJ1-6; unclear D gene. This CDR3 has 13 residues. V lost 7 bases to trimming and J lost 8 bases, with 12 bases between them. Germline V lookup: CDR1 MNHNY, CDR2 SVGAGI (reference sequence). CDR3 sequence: CASNPLTDSPLHF. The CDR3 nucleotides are TGTGCCAGCAACCCGCTCACTGATTCACCCCTCCACTTT.

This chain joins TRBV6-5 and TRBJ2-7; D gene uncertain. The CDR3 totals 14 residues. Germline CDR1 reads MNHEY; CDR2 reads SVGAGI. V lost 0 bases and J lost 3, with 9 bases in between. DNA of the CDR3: TGTGCCAGCAGTTACTCGAATCGCGACTACGAGCAGTACTTC. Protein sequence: CASSYSNRDYEQYF.

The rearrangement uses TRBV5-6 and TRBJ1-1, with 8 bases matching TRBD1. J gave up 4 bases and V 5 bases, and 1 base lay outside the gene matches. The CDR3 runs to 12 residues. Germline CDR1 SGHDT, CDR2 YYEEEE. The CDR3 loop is CASRTGGTEAFF. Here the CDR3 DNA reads TGTGCCAGCAGAACAGGGGGCACTGAAGCTTTCTTT.

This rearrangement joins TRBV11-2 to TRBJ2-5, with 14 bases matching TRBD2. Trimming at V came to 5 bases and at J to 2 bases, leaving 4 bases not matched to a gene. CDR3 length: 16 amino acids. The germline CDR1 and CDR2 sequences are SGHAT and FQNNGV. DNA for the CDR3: TGTGCCAGCAGCCCAGGGACTAGCGGGAGTCAAGAGACCCAGTACTTC. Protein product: CASSPGTSGSQETQYF.

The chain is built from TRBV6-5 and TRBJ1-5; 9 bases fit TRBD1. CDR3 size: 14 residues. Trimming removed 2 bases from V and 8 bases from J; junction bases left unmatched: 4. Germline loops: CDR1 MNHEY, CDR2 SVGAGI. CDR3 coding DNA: TGTGCCAGCAGTTACCTACAGGGGGCCGAGCCCCAGCATTTT. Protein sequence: CASSYLQGAEPQHF.